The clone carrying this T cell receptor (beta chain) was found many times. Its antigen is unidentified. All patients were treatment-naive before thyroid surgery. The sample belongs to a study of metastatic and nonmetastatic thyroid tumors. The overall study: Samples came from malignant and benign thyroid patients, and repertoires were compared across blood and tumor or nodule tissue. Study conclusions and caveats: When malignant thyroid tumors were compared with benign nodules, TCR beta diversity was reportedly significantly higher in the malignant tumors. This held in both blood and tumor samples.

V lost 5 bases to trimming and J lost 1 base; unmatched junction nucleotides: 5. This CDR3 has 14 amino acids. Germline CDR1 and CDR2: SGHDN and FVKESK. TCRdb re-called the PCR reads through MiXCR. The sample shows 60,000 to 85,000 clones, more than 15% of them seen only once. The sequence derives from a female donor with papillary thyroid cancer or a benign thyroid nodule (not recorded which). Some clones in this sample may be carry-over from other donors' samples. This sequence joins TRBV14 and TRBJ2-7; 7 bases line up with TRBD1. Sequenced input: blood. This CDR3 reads CASSGTTGSYEQYF. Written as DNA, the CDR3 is TGTGCCAGCAGCGGGACGACAGGGTCCTACGAGCAGTACTTC. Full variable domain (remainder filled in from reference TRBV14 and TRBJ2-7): EAGVTQFPSHSVIEKGQTVTLRCDPISGHDNLYWYRRVMGKEIKFLLHFVKESKQDESGMPNNRFLAERTGGTYSTLKVQPAELEDSGVYFCASSGTTGSYEQYFGPGTRLTVT.